The entry below describes one TCR beta chain. Its antigen is not known. Looked up from germline, CDR1 is SGDLS and CDR2 is YYNGEE. The CDR3 consists of 14 residues. The V end was cut by 3 bases, the J end by 0 bases, with 6 bases between. These data belong to a study of vaccination effects on CD4 cells after COVID-19. Antigen-specific CD4+ T cells were expanded (with viral peptide pools) by the ViraFEST assay ahead of sequencing. The culture ran for approximately 10 days, and then CD4+ T cells were isolated. According to the study, vaccine recipients showed no prior SARS-CoV-2 infection and negative nucleocapsid antibodies. Cultures received IL-2 medium that replaced half the medium on days 3 and 7. The method was immunoSEQ multiplex PCR; TCRdb's version includes in-frame clones alone and lacks a portion of them. The table lists around 54,000 clones, roughly 76% of them singletons.

This receptor was obtained from a human donor who received a COVID-19 vaccine. The chain recombines TRBV9 with TRBJ1-4, with D unresolved. The source was CD4+ T cells from PBMCs cultured with HCoV-229E spike peptides, collected before COVID-19 vaccination. CDR3 DNA sequence: TGTGCCAGCAGCGCCGATACAACTAATGAAAAACTGTTTTTT. Amino acids: CASSADTTNEKLFF.